This T cell receptor beta chain was found in a study of shared clonotypes between healthy human individuals (TCRdb year 2020). At the level of the whole study: Three men and two women, aged 18 to 49 years, made up the cohort. For each donor, three plates each were used for CD4 naive and CD4 memory, two plates were used for CD8 naive, and one plate was used for CD8 memory. Blood TCR repertoires of five healthy adults were deeply sequenced to estimate repertoire size and the extent of clonotype sharing between individuals. Libraries were prepared and TCR repertoires were sequenced by different laboratories using diverse techniques, in order to increase sequencing depth and limit assay-specific biases. Each donor's leukapheresis produced roughly between about 0.85 and 10 billion PBMCs.

This clone has more than one count but fewer than ten. Its antigen is unknown. Base-call qualities are not available, and no considerably larger clone is one nucleotide away. Based on the germline V gene (reference sequence), the CDR1 and CDR2 sequences are MNHEY and SMNVEV. Trimming removed 5 bases from V and 1 base from J, leaving 14 bases between the germline ends. The CDR3 holds 15 amino acids from the cysteine to the phenylalanine. Only the CDR3 DNA stays, 45 bases, in frame from base 1. Using the deep immunoSEQ assay, multiplex PCR amplified TCR CDR3 regions from genomic DNA. Genomic DNA extracted from each cell subset was distributed evenly over all wells of several immunoSEQ 96-well plates, and each plate served as one replicate. For sorted subsets, about 200 ng genomic DNA, equal to 25,000 to 35,000 T cell genomes, was loaded into each replicate PCR. Purified libraries were quantified with a Qubit 3.0 fluorometer, sized on a Bioanalyzer 2100, and re-quantified with the KAPA Library Quantification kit. Every immunoSEQ 96-well plate was sequenced on a dedicated single-read 150-cycle Illumina NextSeq 550 flow cell. The paper's data handling went like this. Because the immunoSEQ output held only junctional sequences and lacked quality scores, the filtering could not match the filtering applied to full-length reads. Sequences were annotated with PyIR, a Python wrapper for IgBLAST v1.9, using IMGT germline references to assign V/J genes and CDR3. Reads were filtered out if the reads had weak V/J assignments (E-value above 1e-6), no CDR3, stop codons, out-of-frame junctions, or ambiguous translated residues. V3J clonotypes were defined as sequences sharing an identical inferred V gene, J gene, and CDR3 amino acid sequence. Percentage overlap between repertoires was computed as shared unique clonotypes divided by the size of the smaller repertoire. Repertoire richness was assessed with RTK rarefaction, the Chao1 estimator, and Recon v2.1 estimates of unobserved clonotypes. Generation probabilities were computed with OLGA for all TCRbeta clonotypes obtained by the gDNA method from a few donors. TCRdb retrieved this table from immuneACCESS and kept in-frame rearrangements only. Not all clones are present; in checked studies, unresolved V genes account for under half, and no reason is known for the remainder. That table supplies the V and J calls and clone size; D and trimming were determined from the DNA. The sample contains about 640,000 clones, more than 70% of them found a single time. 1.5% to 2% of the sample is in the top ten clones.

Donors were healthy HIV-negative adults with no recently reported acute infections or vaccinations. Only Caucasian adults living in Nashville, Tennessee, USA were represented among the donors. Magnetic negative selection was used to enrich CD4+ T cells, after which naive cells were positively selected on CD45RA and the negative fraction became the memory subset. After blood collection by leukapheresis, PBMCs were isolated using Ficoll-Histopaque density gradient centrifugation and then cryopreserved in the vapor phase of liquid nitrogen. Analytical flow cytometry was used to check the purity and quantity of every magnetically sorted T cell population. Each sorted fraction had its genomic DNA isolated and then quantified by UV absorbance on a Nanodrop 2000c. Findings and caveats that apply to the study as a whole: When a few donors were compared, the shared fraction of clonotypes was roughly 4.8% for naive CD4, more than 3% for naive CD8, more than 2% for memory CD4, and less than 0.5% for memory CD8. Compared with non-shared clonotypes, clonotypes shared by all four sorted-subset donors had higher generation probabilities. Naive subsets generally had larger estimated clonotype richness than memory subsets did. Pairwise subsampling indicated that sequencing depth was expected to affect the degree of clonotype sharing among donors. Because the study included a small number of donors, the genetic and exposure-history diversity represented was limited. Sampling was restricted to blood, and TCR repertoires in tissues likely differ from the TCR repertoires found in blood. Even with the large sequencing depth, rarefaction of the sorted-subset datasets indicated that sequencing was incomplete.

Sequences were obtained from memory CD4+ T cells sorted from blood. The cell subset or site label of this sample denotes: CD45RA-negative fraction. The rearrangement combines TRBV27 with TRBJ1-1; the D gene cannot be named for sure. The sequence was obtained from a woman aged 25 to 39 in good health. The CDR3 region: CASSPLKAGNTEAFF. The nucleotide sequence is given as TGTGCCAGCAGTCCTCTTAAGGCGGGGAACACTGAAGCTTTCTTT.